The 23 T cell receptor beta chains listed next were all sequenced from one sample in a study of T cells in Graves' hyperthyroidism and ophthalmopathy. The CDR3 regions of TCR beta were amplified from RNA transcripts. First-round RT-PCR targeting the TCR CDR3 was performed with the HTBI primer set. Each CDR3 protein is one row after TCRdb ran MiXCR on the multiplex PCR reads. The sample lists roughly 500,000 distinct CDR3 sequences; around 46% were seen once. Sequenced sample: peripheral blood or thyroid tissue (not recorded which). Receptor source: an adult woman with Graves' disease, either hyperthyroidism or ophthalmopathy (not recorded which).

This clonotype was seen at least ten times. The chain employs TRBV28 and TRBJ1-6; D not resolved. Germline V CDR1 and CDR2: MDHEN, SYDVKM. The CDR3 spans 14 residues. V lost 2 bases and J lost 8, with 10 bases in between. The CDR3 bases are TGTGCCAGCAGTTTAGCACGTTGGGATTCACCCCTCCACTTT. This encodes CASSLARWDSPLHF.

There are many counts of this clonotype. This chain joins TRBV9 and TRBJ1-1; D is undetermined. Trimming cost V 1 base and J 6 bases, with 10 bases left between them. Germline V gene sequence: CDR1 SGDLS, CDR2 YYNGEE. CDR3 length: 13 residues. The CDR3 region is CASSVSEFPEAFF. The DNA for the CDR3 is TGTGCCAGCAGCGTATCAGAGTTTCCTGAAGCTTTCTTT.

This chain links TRBV13 with TRBJ1-6, with TRBD1 identical over 12 bases. This CDR3 spans 21 amino acids. Germline CDR1 is PRHDT and CDR2 is FYEKMQ (reference sequence). V was clipped by 3 bases and J by 7 bases; unmatched bases: 19. The CDR3 sequence: CASSFSSSRDRGRWGNSPLHF. CDR3 in DNA: TGTGCCAGCAGCTTCTCGTCATCCCGGGACAGGGGGCGCTGGGGGAATTCACCCCTCCACTTT.

This chain joins TRBV5-1 and TRBJ2-7, with 10 positions matching TRBD1. Per germline, CDR1 SGHRS and CDR2 YFSETQ. This CDR3 is built from 15 residues. V lost 4 bases to trimming and J lost 4 bases; unmatched junction nucleotides: 8. This chain's CDR3 is CASSTGTGVFYEQYF. Here the CDR3 DNA reads TGCGCCAGCAGCACCGGGACAGGGGTATTTTACGAGCAGTACTTC.

This clonotype occurred many times. This chain connects TRBV11-2 to TRBJ2-7; TRBD2 matches 10 bases. V gave up 6 bases and J gave up 1 base; unmatched junction bases: 0. The CDR3 contains 13 residues. CDR1 SGHAT and CDR2 FQNNGV come from the germline V gene. CDR3 protein: CASRLAGSYEQYF. The CDR3, as DNA: TGTGCCAGCAGACTAGCGGGATCCTACGAGCAGTACTTC. The whole variable domain, remainder taken from reference TRBV11-2 and TRBJ2-7, is EAGVAQSPRYKIIEKRQSVAFWCNPISGHATLYWYQQILGQGPKLLIQFQNNGVVDDSQLPKDRFSAERLKGVDSTLKIQPAKLEDSAVYLCASRLAGSYEQYFGPGTRLTVT.

The chain carries TRBV7-9 and TRBJ2-7; 7 bases line up with TRBD1. Germline-derived CDR1 and CDR2 are SEHNR and FQNEAQ (reference sequence). The CDR3 covers 17 residues. V was clipped by 4 bases and J by 2 bases; unmatched bases: 14. The CDR3: CASSSSPWDSEPYEQYF. In DNA form, the CDR3 reads TGTGCCAGCAGCTCAAGTCCCTGGGACAGCGAGCCCTACGAGCAGTACTTC.

The CDR3 nucleotides are TGCAGTGCTAGAGGAGGACTAGCGGGCAACACCGGGGAGCTGTTTTTT. This gives the protein CSARGGLAGNTGELFF. This chain links TRBV20-1 with TRBJ2-2; 11 bases fit TRBD2. Per the germline V gene, CDR1 is DFQATT and CDR2 is SNEGSKA (reference sequence). The J segment lost 2 bases and the V segment lost 1 base, leaving 3 bases of the junction unmatched. The CDR3 loop spans 16 amino acids.

This clonotype has a handful of counts. CDR3 region: CASRHPGSNQPQHF. The CDR3 DNA reads TGTGCCAGTAGGCACCCGGGGAGCAATCAGCCCCAGCATTTT. This chain uses TRBV19 with TRBJ1-5; the D is unclear. Germline V gene lookup returns CDR1 LNHDA and CDR2 SQIVND (reference sequence). V was trimmed by 6 bases and J by 1 base, leaving 10 bases between them. This CDR3 comprises 14 residues.

The chain carries TRBV20-1 and TRBJ1-2, with no clear D. From germline, CDR1 is DFQATT and CDR2 SNEGSKA (reference sequence). The V end was cut by 7 bases, the J end by 7 bases, with 16 bases between. The CDR3 is 12 residues long. The CDR3 loop reads CSVRWGLSGYTF. CDR3 DNA sequence: TGCAGTGTCCGTTGGGGATTGAGTGGCTACACCTTC.

This clonotype occurred once. The chain uses TRBV11-1 and TRBJ1-5; the D gene is possibly TRBD1 (5 bases). The length of the CDR3 is 13 residues. V was trimmed by 5 bases and J by 4 bases, leaving 9 bases between them. Germline lookup yields CDR1 SGHAT and CDR2 FQDESV (reference sequence). CDR3 in DNA: TGTGCCAGCAGCACAGGACCGAATCAGCCCCAGCATTTT. It translates to CASSTGPNQPQHF.

The chain combines TRBV12-3 or TRBV12-4 with TRBJ1-5; D is uncertain. V was trimmed by 6 bases and J by 6 bases, leaving 18 bases between them. This CDR3 has 15 amino acids. The CDR3 bases are TGTGCCAGCAGCCCGGAGGTCCAGCTTAGTCAGCCCCAGCATTTT. It translates to CASSPEVQLSQPQHF.

In regard to this clonotype: This likely comes from a read error, as the CDR3 has no conserved phenylalanine or tryptophan at its end. The chain couples TRBV30 to TRBJ1-1; no reliable D call. The germline V gene has CDR1 GTSNPN and CDR2 SVGIG (reference sequence). The CDR3 contains 13 residues. V shed 3 bases and J shed 8 bases, with 16 bases lying between them. Here the CDR3 DNA reads TGTGCCTGGAGCGGTCGGCCCCCCATGGAAGCTTTCCTT. The encoded protein is CAWSGRPPMEAFL.

This clonotype appeared many times. The J gene is TRBJ1-1, the V gene TRBV6-2 or TRBV6-3; D gene unclear. Germline V gene data show CDR1 as MNHEY and CDR2 as SVGEGT. This CDR3 contains 12 residues. V was clipped by 2 bases and J by 6 bases, with 7 bases between them. As DNA, the CDR3 is TGTGCCAGCAGTTACGGGTCCGCTGAAGCTTTCTTT. Translating it yields CASSYGSAEAFF.

This clonotype was recorded many times. The chain has TRBV15 and TRBJ2-7; TRBD2 matches 10 bases. Trimming cost V 0 bases and J 3 bases; bases outside gene matches: 2. Looked up from germline, CDR1 is LNHNV and CDR2 is YYDKDF (reference sequence). The CDR3 extends over 15 amino acids. The CDR3 DNA reads TGTGCCACCAGCAGAGATCAGCGGGAGGGCTACGAGCAGTACTTC. Encoded protein: CATSRDQREGYEQYF.

This clonotype came up many times. This chain connects TRBV5-1 to TRBJ2-5; D call uncertain. The CDR3 has 14 amino acids. In germline, CDR1 is SGHRS, CDR2 YFSETQ. V gave up 3 bases and J gave up 2 bases, with 11 bases separating them. The DNA of the CDR3 is TGCGCCAGCAGCTGGTGGTCATCACAAGAGACCCAGTACTTC. Translating it yields CASSWWSSQETQYF. The full variable domain, in which reference TRBV5-1 and TRBJ2-5 provide the parts outside the CDR3, is KAGVTQTPRYLIKTRGQQVTLSCSPISGHRSVSWYQQTPGQGLQFLFEYFSETQRNKGNFPGRFSGRQFSNSRSEMNVSTLELGDSALYLCASSWWSSQETQYFGPGTRLLVL.

This chain joins TRBV29-1 and TRBJ1-2, with TRBD1 as a possible D gene (6 bases). This CDR3 spans 12 amino acids. Germline CDR1 SQVTM, CDR2 ANQGSEA. V was pared by 7 bases and J by 3 bases, with 12 bases between. The CDR3, as DNA: TGCAGCGCACCAGGGGAGGACTATGGCTACACCTTC. Amino acids: CSAPGEDYGYTF.

This clonotype was seen just once. This chain uses TRBV11-2 with TRBJ2-2; TRBD2 matches 7 bases. CDR3 length: 15 residues. Looked up from germline, CDR1 is SGHAT and CDR2 is FQNNGV. V shed 2 bases and J 5 bases; nucleotides not matched to a gene: 5. In nucleotides, the CDR3 is TGTGCCAGCAGCTTATTGTCGGGGGGTACCGGGGAGCTGTTTTTT. This encodes CASSLLSGGTGELFF.

The V call is TRBV29-1, the J call TRBJ2-7, with 11 bases aligning to TRBD2. CDR3 size: 12 residues. V was clipped by 6 bases and J by 5 bases; unmatched bases: 3. Germline V CDR1 and CDR2: SQVTM, ANQGSEA. CDR3 coding DNA: TGCAGCGTATTTAGCGGGAGGGACGAGCAGTACTTC. Translated: CSVFSGRDEQYF.

There are many counts of this clonotype. The chain couples TRBV5-1 to TRBJ1-6; TRBD1 might be the D (6 bases). Germline values: CDR1 SGHRS, CDR2 YFSETQ. V lost 1 base and J lost 8, with 13 bases in between. The length of the CDR3 is 15 residues. Here the CDR3 reads CASSLTGFEDSPLHF. The CDR3 DNA follows: TGCGCCAGCAGCTTGACAGGGTTCGAGGATTCACCCCTCCACTTT. Looking up the rest from reference TRBV5-1 and TRBJ1-6 gives the full variable domain: KAGVTQTPRYLIKTRGQQVTLSCSPISGHRSVSWYQQTPGQGLQFLFEYFSETQRNKGNFPGRFSGRQFSNSRSEMNVSTLELGDSALYLCASSLTGFEDSPLHFGNGTRLTVT.

Only a few counts were recorded for this clonotype. The chain carries TRBV7-2 and TRBJ1-6, with 8 nucleotides matching TRBD1. The germline CDR1 and CDR2 sequences are SGHTA and FQGNSA. This CDR3 comprises 16 residues. The J segment lost 5 bases and the V segment lost 3 bases, leaving 6 bases of the junction unmatched. CDR3 coding DNA: TGTGCCAGCAGCTTCCTTGGGACAGGTCATAATTCACCCCTCCACTTT. This encodes CASSFLGTGHNSPLHF.

The V gene is TRBV5-1, the J gene TRBJ1-2; D perhaps matches TRBD1 (6 bases). V lost 3 bases to trimming and J lost 3 bases, with 15 bases between them. Germline V gives CDR1 SGHRS, CDR2 YFSETQ. The CDR3 covers 15 residues. The CDR3 DNA sequence: TGCGCCAGCAGCTGGGGAGGGGACACTGACTATGGCTACACCTTC. This gives the protein CASSWGGDTDYGYTF.

There are a few counts of this clonotype. V and J are TRBV28 and TRBJ2-2; D gene uncertain. Per germline, CDR1 MDHEN and CDR2 SYDVKM. The CDR3 is 11 amino acids. Deletions cut 3 bases from V and 7 bases from J, with 3 bases between. As DNA, the CDR3 is TGTGCCAGCAGTTTCTACGGGGAGCTGTTTTTT. Its translation: CASSFYGELFF.

This sequence joins TRBV25-1 and TRBJ1-3; D is possibly TRBD1 (6 bases). Per germline, CDR1 MGHDK and CDR2 SYGVNS. The CDR3 has 14 residues. V gave up 6 bases and J gave up 3 bases, with 12 bases separating them. CDR3 DNA: TGTGCCAGCAGAGACGCAGGGGTTGGAAACACCATATATTTT. Residues: CASRDAGVGNTIYF.